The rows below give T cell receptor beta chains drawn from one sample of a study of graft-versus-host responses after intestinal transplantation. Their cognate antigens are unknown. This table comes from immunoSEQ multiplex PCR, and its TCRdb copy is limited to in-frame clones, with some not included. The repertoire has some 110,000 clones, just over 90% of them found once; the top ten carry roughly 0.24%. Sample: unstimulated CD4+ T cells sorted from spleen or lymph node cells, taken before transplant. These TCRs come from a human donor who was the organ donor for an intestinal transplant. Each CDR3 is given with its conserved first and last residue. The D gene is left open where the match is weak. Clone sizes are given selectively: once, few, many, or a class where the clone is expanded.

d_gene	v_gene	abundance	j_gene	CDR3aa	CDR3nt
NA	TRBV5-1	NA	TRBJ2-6	CASSLAGSGANVLTF	TGCGCCAGCAGCTTGGCAGGCTCTGGGGCCAACGTCCTGACTTTC
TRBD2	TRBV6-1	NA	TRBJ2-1	CASSRLAGGRNEQFF	TGTGCCAGCAGTCGACTAGCGGGAGGCCGGAATGAGCAGTTCTTC
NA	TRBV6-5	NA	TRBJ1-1	CASSRQLHTEAFF	TGTGCCAGCAGCCGGCAGCTCCATACTGAAGCTTTCTTT
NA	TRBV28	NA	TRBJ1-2	CASSLQGQYGYTF	TGTGCCAGCAGTTTACAGGGTCAGTATGGCTACACCTTC
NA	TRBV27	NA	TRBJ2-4	CASNGTPLAKNIQYF	TGTGCCAGCAACGGTACACCCCTAGCCAAAAACATTCAGTACTTC
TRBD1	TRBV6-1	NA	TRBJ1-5	CASSTQGGQPQHF	TGTGCCAGCAGTACCCAGGGGGGTCAGCCCCAGCATTTT
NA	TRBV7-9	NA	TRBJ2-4	CASSFDSVPGNIQYF	TGTGCCAGCAGTTTCGACTCCGTCCCTGGAAACATTCAGTACTTC
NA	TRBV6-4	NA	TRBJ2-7	CARPRRVTYEQYF	TGTGCCAGGCCTCGTAGAGTAACCTACGAGCAGTACTTC
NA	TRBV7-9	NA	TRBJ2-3	CASSLGLNRQDTQYF	TGTGCCAGCAGCTTAGGACTCAACAGACAAGATACGCAGTATTTT
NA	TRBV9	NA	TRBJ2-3	CASSVLGPTDTQYF	TGTGCCAGCAGCGTTTTGGGACCCACAGATACGCAGTATTTT
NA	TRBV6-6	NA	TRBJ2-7	CASKVGGHTYEQYF	TGTGCCAGCAAGGTCGGGGGACACACCTACGAGCAGTACTTC
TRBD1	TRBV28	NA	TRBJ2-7	CASRAGTASYEQYF	TGTGCCAGCAGGGCCGGGACAGCATCCTACGAGCAGTACTTC
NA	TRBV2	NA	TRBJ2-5	CASSEALGLTQYF	TGTGCCAGCAGTGAAGCGTTGGGACTTACCCAGTACTTC
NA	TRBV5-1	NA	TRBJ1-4	CASSLVLNEKLFF	TGCGCCAGCAGCTTGGTGCTAAATGAAAAACTGTTTTTT
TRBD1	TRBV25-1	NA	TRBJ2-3	CASRKDRAADTQYF	TGTGCCAGCAGAAAGGACAGGGCCGCAGATACGCAGTATTTT
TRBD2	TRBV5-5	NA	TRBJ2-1	CASSRGTSAMGNEQFF	TGTGCCAGCAGCCGGGGGACTAGCGCGATGGGGAATGAGCAGTTCTTC
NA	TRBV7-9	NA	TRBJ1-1	CASSLGAPNTEAFF	TGTGCCAGCAGCTTAGGGGCTCCGAACACTGAAGCTTTCTTT
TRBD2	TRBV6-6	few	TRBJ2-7	CASWGPSGDYEQYF	TGTGCCAGCTGGGGTCCTAGCGGAGACTACGAGCAGTACTTC
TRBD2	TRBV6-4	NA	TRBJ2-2	CASSDSGTSVFTGELFF	TGTGCCAGCAGTGACAGTGGGACTAGCGTGTTCACCGGGGAGCTGTTTTTT
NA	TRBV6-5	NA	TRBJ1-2	CASSYSPYSVYGYTF	TGTGCCAGCAGTTACTCGCCCTACAGTGTCTATGGCTACACCTTC
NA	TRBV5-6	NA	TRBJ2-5	CASSSGQRGRAQYF	TGTGCCAGCAGCTCGGGACAAAGGGGACGAGCCCAGTACTTC
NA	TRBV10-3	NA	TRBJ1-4	CAIRRQDNEKLFF	TGTGCCATCCGACGACAGGATAATGAAAAACTGTTTTTT
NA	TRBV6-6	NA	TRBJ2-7	CASRPAPDTYYEQYF	TGTGCCAGCAGGCCAGCTCCGGACACCTACTACGAGCAGTACTTC
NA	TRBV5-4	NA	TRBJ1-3	CASSLDSGNTIYF	TGTGCCAGCAGCTTGGACTCTGGAAACACCATATATTTT
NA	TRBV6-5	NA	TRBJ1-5	CASSQRMEGNQPQHF	TGTGCCAGCAGTCAGAGGATGGAGGGCAATCAGCCCCAGCATTTT
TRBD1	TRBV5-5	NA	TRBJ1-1	CASSYVDRVGTEAFF	TGTGCCAGCAGCTACGTCGACAGGGTAGGGACTGAAGCTTTCTTT
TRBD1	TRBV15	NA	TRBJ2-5	CATSRPTGGKETQYF	TGTGCCACCAGCAGACCGACAGGGGGCAAAGAGACCCAGTACTTC
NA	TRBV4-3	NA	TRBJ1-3	CASSQGVGTLSSGNTIYF	TGCGCCAGCAGCCAAGGAGTGGGGACGCTGAGCTCTGGAAACACCATATATTTT
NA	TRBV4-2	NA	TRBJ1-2	CASSRTGSPYGYTF	TGTGCCAGCAGCCGCACAGGGTCTCCCTATGGCTACACCTTC
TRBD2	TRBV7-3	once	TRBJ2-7	CASSSKKGTSGIDEQYF	TGTGCCAGCAGCTCAAAGAAAGGGACTAGCGGGATAGACGAGCAGTACTTC
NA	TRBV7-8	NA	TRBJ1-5	CASSWTANQPQHF	TGTGCCAGCAGCTGGACGGCGAATCAGCCCCAGCATTTT
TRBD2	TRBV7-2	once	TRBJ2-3	CASSYGLASTDTQYF	TGTGCCAGCAGCTACGGACTAGCGAGCACAGATACGCAGTATTTT
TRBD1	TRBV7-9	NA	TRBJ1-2	CASSVTGGYGYTF	TGTGCCAGCAGTGTAACAGGGGGCTATGGCTACACCTTC
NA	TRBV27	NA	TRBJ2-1	CASSYKGPIYNEQFF	TGTGCCAGCAGTTACAAGGGCCCTATTTACAATGAGCAGTTCTTC
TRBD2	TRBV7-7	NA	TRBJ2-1	CASSLELAGTGSEQFF	TGTGCTAGCAGCTTGGAACTAGCGGGAACAGGAAGTGAGCAGTTCTTC
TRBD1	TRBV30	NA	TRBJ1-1	CAWSWGGGQGGAFF	TGTGCCTGGAGTTGGGGAGGGGGACAGGGGGGAGCTTTCTTT
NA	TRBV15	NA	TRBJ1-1	CATSRDRGFMNTEAFF	TGTGCCACCAGCAGAGATCGTGGCTTCATGAACACTGAAGCTTTCTTT
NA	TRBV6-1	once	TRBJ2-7	CATGPGFYEQYF	TGTGCCACGGGACCGGGTTTCTACGAGCAGTACTTC
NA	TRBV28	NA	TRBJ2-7	CASSSGLPSPEQYF	TGTGCCAGCAGTTCCGGACTCCCAAGCCCCGAGCAGTACTTC
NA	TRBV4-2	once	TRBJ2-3	CASSQATSGFAADTQYF	TGTGCCAGCAGCCAAGCTACCAGCGGGTTTGCCGCAGATACGCAGTATTTT
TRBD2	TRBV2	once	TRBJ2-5	CASRPVSSGSPTQYF	TGTGCCAGCAGACCCGTGTCTAGCGGGAGTCCCACCCAGTACTTC
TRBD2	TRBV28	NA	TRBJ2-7	CASSFPLVGSGSSPTYEQYF	TGTGCCAGCAGTTTCCCCCTCGTCGGTAGCGGGAGTTCCCCTACCTACGAGCAGTACTTC
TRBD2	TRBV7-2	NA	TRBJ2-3	CASSFHTSGRSDTQYF	TGTGCCAGCAGCTTCCACACTAGCGGGAGATCAGATACGCAGTATTTT
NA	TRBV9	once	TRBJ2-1	CASSVPSNDEQFF	TGTGCCAGCAGCGTCCCTAGTAACGATGAGCAGTTCTTC
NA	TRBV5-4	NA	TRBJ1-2	CASSNDYYGYTF	TGTGCCAGCAGCAACGATTACTATGGCTACACCTTC
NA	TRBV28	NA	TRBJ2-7	CASKSGSYEQYF	TGTGCCAGCAAAAGCGGCTCCTACGAGCAGTACTTC
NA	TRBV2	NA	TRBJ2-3	CASRISDTQYF	TGTGCCAGCCGTATATCGGATACGCAGTATTTT
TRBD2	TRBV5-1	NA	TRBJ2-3	CASSLAGTSGLSTDTQYF	TGCGCCAGCAGCTTGGCGGGTACTAGCGGGCTGAGCACAGATACGCAGTATTTT
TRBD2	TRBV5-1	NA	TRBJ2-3	CASSSAGGADTQYF	TGCGCCAGCAGCTCAGCGGGAGGGGCAGATACGCAGTATTTT
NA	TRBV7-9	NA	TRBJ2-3	CASGRTDTQYF	TGTGCCAGCGGTAGAACAGATACGCAGTATTTT
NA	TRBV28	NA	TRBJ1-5	CASMGPEHQPQHF	TGTGCCAGCATGGGACCAGAACATCAGCCCCAGCATTTT
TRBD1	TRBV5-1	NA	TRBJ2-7	CASGTGGYEQYF	TGCGCCAGCGGGACAGGGGGTTACGAGCAGTACTTC
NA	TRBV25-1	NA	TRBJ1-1	CASRSGEGTEAFF	TGTGCCAGCCGTTCAGGTGAGGGGACTGAAGCTTTCTTT
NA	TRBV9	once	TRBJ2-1	CASSPSSYNEQFF	TGTGCCAGCAGCCCTAGCTCCTACAATGAGCAGTTCTTC